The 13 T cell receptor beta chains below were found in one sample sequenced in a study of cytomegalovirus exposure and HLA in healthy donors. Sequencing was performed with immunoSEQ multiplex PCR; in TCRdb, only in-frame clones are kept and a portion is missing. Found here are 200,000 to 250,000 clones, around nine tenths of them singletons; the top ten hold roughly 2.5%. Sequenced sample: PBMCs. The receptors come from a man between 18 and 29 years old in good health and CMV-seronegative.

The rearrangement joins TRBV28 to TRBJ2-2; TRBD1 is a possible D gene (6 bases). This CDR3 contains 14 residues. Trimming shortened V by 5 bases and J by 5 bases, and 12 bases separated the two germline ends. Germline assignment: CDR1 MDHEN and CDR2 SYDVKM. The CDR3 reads CASSPGHRTGELFF. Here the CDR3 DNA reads TGTGCCAGCAGTCCGGGACACCGAACCGGGGAGCTGTTTTTT.

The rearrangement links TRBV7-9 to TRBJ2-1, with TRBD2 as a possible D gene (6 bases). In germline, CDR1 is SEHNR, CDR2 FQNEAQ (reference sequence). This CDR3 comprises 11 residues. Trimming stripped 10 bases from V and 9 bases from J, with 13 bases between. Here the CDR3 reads CATRVEGEQFF. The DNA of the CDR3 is TGTGCCACGAGGGTGGAGGGTGAGCAGTTCTTC.

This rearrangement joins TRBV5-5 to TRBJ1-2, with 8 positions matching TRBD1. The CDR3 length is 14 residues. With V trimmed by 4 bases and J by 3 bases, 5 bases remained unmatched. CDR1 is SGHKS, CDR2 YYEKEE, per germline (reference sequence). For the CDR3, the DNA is TGTGCCAGCAGCACCGGGACAGGCGACTATGGCTACACCTTC. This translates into CASSTGTGDYGYTF.

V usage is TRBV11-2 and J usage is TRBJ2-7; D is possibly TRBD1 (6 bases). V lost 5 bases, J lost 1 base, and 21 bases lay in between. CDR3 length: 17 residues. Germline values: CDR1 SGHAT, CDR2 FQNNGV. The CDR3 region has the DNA TGTGCCAGCAGCGAACAAGCCCCGGACAGAGGATCCTACGAGCAGTACTTC. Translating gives CASSEQAPDRGSYEQYF.

The CDR3 sequence is CASRGLGSSYEQYF. The CDR3 DNA reads as TGTGCCAGTAGAGGACTGGGGAGCTCCTACGAGCAGTACTTC. V is TRBV19 and J is TRBJ2-7; tentatively, D is TRBD2 (5 bases). CDR1 is LNHDA, CDR2 SQIVND, per germline (reference sequence). This CDR3 comprises 14 residues. The V end lost 6 bases, the J end lost 0 bases, and 12 bases lay between the germline ends.

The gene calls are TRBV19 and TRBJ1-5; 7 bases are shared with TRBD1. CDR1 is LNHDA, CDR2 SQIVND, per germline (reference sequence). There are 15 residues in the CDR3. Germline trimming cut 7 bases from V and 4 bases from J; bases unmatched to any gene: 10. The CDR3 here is CASKVGQNVNQPQHF. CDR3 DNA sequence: TGTGCCAGTAAGGTGGGACAGAACGTGAATCAGCCCCAGCATTTT.

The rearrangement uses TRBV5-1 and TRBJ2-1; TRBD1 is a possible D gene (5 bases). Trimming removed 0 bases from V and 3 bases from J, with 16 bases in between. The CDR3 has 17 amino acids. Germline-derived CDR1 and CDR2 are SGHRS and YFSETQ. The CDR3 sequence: CASSLGVGRGGYNEQFF. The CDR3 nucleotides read TGCGCCAGCAGCTTGGGGGTTGGAAGGGGCGGCTACAATGAGCAGTTCTTC.

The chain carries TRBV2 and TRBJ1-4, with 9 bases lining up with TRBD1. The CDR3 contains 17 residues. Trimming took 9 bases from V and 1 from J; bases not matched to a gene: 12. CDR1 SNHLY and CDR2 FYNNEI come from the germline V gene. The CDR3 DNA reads TGTGCCAGTTCGGCGGGACAGGGTATGAGAACTAATGAAAAACTGTTTTTT. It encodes CASSAGQGMRTNEKLFF.

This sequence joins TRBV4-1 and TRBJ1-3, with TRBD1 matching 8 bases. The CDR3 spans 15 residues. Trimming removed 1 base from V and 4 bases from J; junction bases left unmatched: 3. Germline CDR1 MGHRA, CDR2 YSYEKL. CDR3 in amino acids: CASSQAWDRGNTIYF. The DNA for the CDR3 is TGCGCCAGCAGCCAAGCCTGGGACAGGGGAAACACCATATATTTT.

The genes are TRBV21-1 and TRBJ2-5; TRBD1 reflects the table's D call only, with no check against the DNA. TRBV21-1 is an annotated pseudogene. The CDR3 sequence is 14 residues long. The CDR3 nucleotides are TGTGCCACGTCATCAGGGGGAATAGGGGAGACCCAGTACTTC. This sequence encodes CATSSGGIGETQYF.

In nucleotides, the CDR3 is TGTGCCAGCAGGAGGGGGGGGTCGTACAATGAGCAGTTCTTC. Its protein is CASRRGGSYNEQFF. The gene calls are TRBV2 and TRBJ2-1; tentative D call: TRBD2 (7 bases). From germline, CDR1 is SNHLY and CDR2 FYNNEI. The CDR3 has 14 amino acids. Deletions cut 6 bases from V and 4 bases from J, with 13 bases between.

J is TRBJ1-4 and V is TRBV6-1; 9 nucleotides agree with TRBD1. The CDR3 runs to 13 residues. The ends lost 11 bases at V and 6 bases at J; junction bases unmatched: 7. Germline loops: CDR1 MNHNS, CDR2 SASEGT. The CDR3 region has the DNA TGTGCCGGATCTGACAGGGGGTATGAAAAACTGTTTTTT. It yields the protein CAGSDRGYEKLFF.

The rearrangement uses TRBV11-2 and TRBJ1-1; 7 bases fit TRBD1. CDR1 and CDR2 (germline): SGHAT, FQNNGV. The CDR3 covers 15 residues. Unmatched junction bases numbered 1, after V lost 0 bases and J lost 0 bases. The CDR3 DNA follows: TGTGCCAGCAGCTTAGATGACAGGGTGAACACTGAAGCTTTCTTT. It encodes CASSLDDRVNTEAFF.